This section outlines one TCR beta chain sequence together with its context. This entry comes from a study of technical replicates of blood from a few donors. After removal of 2 bases from V and 8 bases from J, the junction contained 5 bases not matched to a gene. CDR3 length equals 13 residues. Looked up from germline, CDR1 is MDHEN and CDR2 is SYDVKM. Generated by immunoSEQ multiplex PCR, the TCRdb table keeps only in-frame clones and is missing some. The profile shows tens of thousands of clones, around 94% of them singletons. Sequencing used T cells isolated from PBMCs. The receptor was derived from a human donor in good health. This chain joins TRBV28 and TRBJ2-7, with TRBD1 matching 8 bases. The CDR3 DNA follows: TGTGCCAGCAGTTTAGGAACAGGGGGAAAGCAGTACTTC. This codes for CASSLGTGGKQYF.